Presented here are 9 T cell receptor beta chains from one specimen sequenced in a study of memory CD4+ T cells and cytomegalovirus serostatus (dated by TCRdb to the late 2010s). Single viable CD3+CD4+CD8-CD45RO+ cells were sorted as memory CD4+ T cells on a FACSAria II. The method behind the library was the immunoSEQ multiplex PCR assay. TCRdb took this table from immuneACCESS and kept in-frame rearrangements with V and J called. Such tables lack part of the clones; where checked against another copy, unresolved V genes explain under half of the gap, and the rest is unexplained. The sample table lists under 50,000 clones, about three quarters of them with a count of one. The leading ten clones occupy less than 0.85% of the sample. Sequenced material: memory CD4+ T cells from blood. Receptors were obtained from an adult in good health and CMV-seronegative.

The rearrangement links TRBV2 to TRBJ2-7, with D perhaps given as TRBD1 or TRBD2 (5 bases each). This CDR3 is built from 14 residues. Trimming removed 4 bases from V and 7 bases from J, with 17 bases in between. Per the germline V gene, CDR1 is SNHLY and CDR2 is FYNNEI. The CDR3 DNA sequence: TGTGCCAGCAGTGTCTTCCTTGGGACGCGGGAGCAGTACTTC. It yields the protein CASSVFLGTREQYF.

The chain uses TRBV25-1 and TRBJ1-2, with D possibly matching TRBD1 (5 bases). The V end was cut by 5 bases, the J end by 4 bases, with 11 bases between. The CDR3 is 13 residues long. From germline, CDR1 is MGHDK and CDR2 SYGVNS. This CDR3 reads CASSRPGIYGYTF. CDR3 coding DNA: TGTGCCAGCAGTAGGCCAGGGATCTATGGCTACACCTTC.

The rearrangement links TRBV2 to TRBJ1-5; 9 bases match TRBD1. The CDR3 runs to 14 residues. Germline trimming cut 6 bases from V and 4 bases from J; bases unmatched to any gene: 4. Per the germline V gene, CDR1 is SNHLY and CDR2 is FYNNEI. The CDR3 DNA sequence: TGTGCCAGCAGCGTAGACAGGGGGAATCAGCCCCAGCATTTT. This codes for CASSVDRGNQPQHF.

The chain links TRBV5-1 to TRBJ2-3, with unresolved D. Trimming took 0 bases from V and 6 from J, leaving 5 bases between them. Germline CDR1 SGHRS, CDR2 YFSETQ. The CDR3 has 12 amino acids. CDR3 protein: CASSLGQDTQYF. The CDR3 bases are TGCGCCAGCAGCTTGGGCCAGGATACGCAGTATTTT.

The CDR3 DNA reads as TGTGCCAGCAGCTCCCCTAGCGGGGGGGCCACAGATACGCAGTATTTT. This encodes CASSSPSGGATDTQYF. The genes are TRBV5-4 and TRBJ2-3; 12 nucleotides line up with TRBD2. V was pared by 3 bases and J by 2 bases, with 4 bases of the junction left unmatched. Germline V lookup: CDR1 SGHNT, CDR2 YYREEE (reference sequence). CDR3 length equals 16 residues.

The chain joins TRBV29-1 to TRBJ2-3; 7 bases are shared with TRBD2. CDR3 size: 13 residues. CDR1 and CDR2 from the germline V gene are SQVTM and ANQGSEA. Germline trimming cut 7 bases from V and 6 bases from J; bases unmatched to any gene: 10. CDR3 DNA: TGCAGCGCGTCTAGCGGTGTCAGTGATACGCAGTATTTT. Translating it yields CSASSGVSDTQYF.

J is TRBJ1-3 and V is TRBV11-2; 8 bases line up with TRBD1. The CDR3 loop spans 16 amino acids. CDR1 SGHAT and CDR2 FQNNGV come from the germline V gene. V trimming: 4 bases; J trimming: 0 bases; junction bases outside the gene matches: 5. In DNA, the CDR3 is TGTGCCAGCAGCTCTCTGCAGGGGGCCTCTGGAAACACCATATATTTT. Translating it yields CASSSLQGASGNTIYF.

The rearrangement joins TRBV10-2 to TRBJ2-5; D perhaps matches TRBD1 (6 bases). CDR1 and CDR2 from the germline V gene are WSHSY and SAAADI. The CDR3 is 12 amino acids. V shed 6 bases and J shed 5 bases, with 10 bases lying between them. CDR3 protein: CASSPTGETQYF. The CDR3 DNA reads as TGCGCCAGCAGCCCTACAGGGGAGACCCAGTACTTC.

The sample holds a few counts of this clone. The J gene is TRBJ2-2, the V gene TRBV7-2, with D perhaps TRBD1 (7 bases). V dropped 0 bases and J dropped 5 bases, with 13 bases sitting between them. The CDR3 covers 16 residues. Germline-derived CDR1 and CDR2 are SGHTA and FQGNSA. CDR3 in amino acids: CASSLAETGRTGELFF. The CDR3 region has the DNA TGTGCCAGCAGCTTAGCGGAGACAGGGAGGACCGGGGAGCTGTTTTTT.